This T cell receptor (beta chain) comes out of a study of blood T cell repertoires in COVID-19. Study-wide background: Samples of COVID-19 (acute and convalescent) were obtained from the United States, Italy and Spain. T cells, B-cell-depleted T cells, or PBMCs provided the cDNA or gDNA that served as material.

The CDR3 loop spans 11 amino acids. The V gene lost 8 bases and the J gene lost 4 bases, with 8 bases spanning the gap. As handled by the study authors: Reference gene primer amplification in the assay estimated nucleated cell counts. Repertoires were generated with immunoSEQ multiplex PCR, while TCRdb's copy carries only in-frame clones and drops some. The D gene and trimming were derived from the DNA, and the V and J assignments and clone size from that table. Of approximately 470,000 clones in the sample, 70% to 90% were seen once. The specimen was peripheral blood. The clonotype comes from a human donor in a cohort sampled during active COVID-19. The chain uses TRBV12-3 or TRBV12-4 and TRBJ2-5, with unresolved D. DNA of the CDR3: TGTGCCAGCGGCCTCCCAGAGACCCAGTACTTC. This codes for CASGLPETQYF.